The entry below describes one T cell receptor beta chain. This sample was taken from a study of blood T cell repertoires in COVID-19. There are 17 residues in the CDR3. V lost 3 bases to trimming and J lost 7 bases; unmatched junction nucleotides: 9. Germline values: CDR1 LNHDA, CDR2 SQIVND (reference sequence). TCRdb's copy holds only in-frame clones and misses some; the assay was immunoSEQ multiplex PCR. Here the sample spans roughly 190,000 clones, about four fifths being singletons. Sequencing was carried out using peripheral blood. The sequence was collected from a woman in her thirties or forties with COVID-19, enrolled during active disease. The V call is TRBV19, the J call TRBJ2-7; 16 bases map to TRBD2. Written as DNA, the CDR3 is TGTGCCAGTAGTATCCTCCCCGGGACTAGCGGGAGGGGAGAGCAGTACTTC. Residues: CASSILPGTSGRGEQYF.